The source of this T cell receptor (beta chain) is a study of neurological immune-mediated disorders. Germline CDR1 is PRHDT and CDR2 is FYEKMQ (reference sequence). The CDR3 is 14 amino acids. Trimming shortened V by 1 base and J by 6 bases, and 12 bases separated the two germline ends. Comments on this clonotype: Its specificity is unknown.

TCRdb processed the 5' RACE reads anew with MiXCR; each CDR3 protein has one entry. Of 30,000 to 40,000 distinct CDR3 sequences listed, 3% to 4% are singletons. Points from the study as a whole: One related-CDR3 cluster, which may be a signature, held the repertoires of 18 of 34 multiple sclerosis patients after phylogenetic grouping.

Material for sequencing was PBMCs. This rearrangement joins TRBV13 to TRBJ1-1; no definite D call. The TCR sequence derives from a young man with multiple sclerosis. For the CDR3, the DNA is TGTGCCAGCAGCTTAGCCCCAGGATCATCTGAAGCTTTCTTT. Its protein is CASSLAPGSSEAFF.